Below, 26 T cell receptor beta chains from the same sample are listed, as sequenced in a study of OX40 agonist ivuxolimab in advanced cancers. The repertoire was sequenced with immunoSEQ multiplex PCR; TCRdb's copy has only in-frame clones and lacks some. The table lists 65,000 to 95,000 clones, 91% of them singletons. Source: CD4+ or CD8+ T cells sorted from blood, taken in a trial of the OX40 agonist ivuxolimab. The receptors stem from an adult with an advanced solid tumor such as melanoma, head and neck, liver or kidney cancer.

This clone has more than one count but fewer than ten. The V gene is TRBV11-1, the J gene TRBJ1-1; a possible D gene is TRBD1 (6 bases). The germline V gene encodes CDR1 SGHAT and CDR2 FQDESV (reference sequence). Trimming removed 5 bases from V and 11 bases from J, with 15 bases in between. This CDR3 comprises 12 residues. Written as DNA, the CDR3 is TGTGCCAGCAGCCCAGGGGAACTGAGCGCTTTCTTT. Protein sequence: CASSPGELSAFF.

This chain connects TRBV7-9 to TRBJ2-1; D gene uncertain. The CDR3 runs 14 residues. Between the trimmed V and J ends, which lost 1 base and 6 bases, there was a span of 10 bases. The germline V gene encodes CDR1 SEHNR and CDR2 FQNEAQ (reference sequence). CDR3 in amino acids: CASSLGGAVNEQFF. The CDR3 nucleotides read TGTGCCAGCAGCTTAGGAGGAGCAGTCAATGAGCAGTTCTTC.

This clone was recorded only once. This rearrangement joins TRBV27 to TRBJ2-2, with 16 bases fitting TRBD2. V shed 1 base and J 4 bases; nucleotides not matched to a gene: 6. Per germline, CDR1 MNHEY and CDR2 SMNVEV (reference sequence). This CDR3 has 19 residues. CDR3 sequence: CASSLFLGTSGRATGELFF. The CDR3, as DNA: TGTGCCAGCAGTTTATTCTTAGGGACTAGCGGGAGGGCCACCGGGGAGCTGTTTTTT.

The chain is built from TRBV9 and TRBJ2-1; D is uncertain. V was clipped by 2 bases and J by 5 bases, with 5 bases between them. There are 12 residues in the CDR3. Germline lookup yields CDR1 SGDLS and CDR2 YYNGEE. The CDR3 protein is CASSVHHNEQFF. For the CDR3, the DNA is TGTGCCAGCAGCGTCCACCACAATGAGCAGTTCTTC.

V is TRBV6-6 and J is TRBJ1-2; tentatively, D is TRBD1 (5 bases). V lost 6 bases and J 4 bases, leaving 15 bases between the germline ends. The CDR3 is 14 amino acids. The V gene's germline CDR1 is MNHNY and CDR2 SVGAGI (reference sequence). This CDR3 is CASSPRGETYGYTF. In DNA, the CDR3 is TGTGCCAGCAGCCCCAGAGGGGAAACCTATGGCTACACCTTC.

The chain is built from TRBV6-5 and TRBJ1-1; D remains ambiguous. CDR1 and CDR2 (germline): MNHEY, SVGAGI. The CDR3 spans 13 residues. V dropped 4 bases and J dropped 8 bases, with 14 bases sitting between them. In DNA form, the CDR3 reads TGTGCCAGCAGTTTCGCAGCAGGACGAGAAGCTTTCTTT. Translated: CASSFAAGREAFF.

The chain is built from TRBV21-1 and TRBJ1-2. TRBV21-1 is labeled a pseudogene. This CDR3 spans 13 amino acids. The CDR3 bases are TGTGCCAGCAGCTGGGGAGGGGTTGGTGGCTACACCTTC. Its protein is CASSWGGVGGYTF.

J is TRBJ1-5 and V is TRBV6-5; TRBD1 might be the D (6 bases). This CDR3 has 14 amino acids. Between the trimmed V and J ends, which lost 2 bases and 7 bases, there was a span of 12 bases. Germline V CDR1 and CDR2: MNHEY, SVGAGI. In nucleotides, the CDR3 is TGTGCCAGCAGTTACAGGTCAGGGGTACAGCCCCAGCATTTT. This translates into CASSYRSGVQPQHF.

The chain carries TRBV2 and TRBJ2-1; D is perhaps TRBD2 (6 bases). The germline V gene has CDR1 SNHLY and CDR2 FYNNEI. The CDR3 sequence is 14 residues long. The ends were cut back, 10 bases at V and 7 bases at J, with 20 bases in the middle. The CDR3 DNA sequence: TGTGCCACCGGGACCGGGACCCGGGGGAATGAGCAGTTCTTC. It specifies CATGTGTRGNEQFF. Full variable domain (outside the CDR3, taken from reference TRBV2 and TRBJ2-1): EPEVTQTPSHQVTQMGQEVILRCVPISNHLYFYWYRQILGQKVEFLVSFYNNEISEKSEIFDDQFSVERPDGSNFTLKIRSTKLEDSAMYFCATGTGTRGNEQFFGPGTRLTVL.

V and J are TRBV6-5 and TRBJ1-5; no firm D call. The CDR3 is made up of 15 amino acids. Germline lookup yields CDR1 MNHEY and CDR2 SVGAGI. The ends were cut back, 6 bases at V and 1 base at J, with 13 bases in the middle. The CDR3 region is CASSQRQISNQPQHF. The CDR3 DNA follows: TGTGCCAGCAGCCAACGGCAGATCAGCAATCAGCCCCAGCATTTT.

The rearrangement uses TRBV4-1 and TRBJ2-5; possibly TRBD1 for D (5 bases). Trimming took 0 bases from V and 3 from J, leaving 14 bases between them. This CDR3 comprises 16 residues. Germline CDR1 MGHRA, CDR2 YSYEKL. In DNA, the CDR3 is TGCGCCAGCAGCCAAGAATTTACCAGGGTGGAAGAGACCCAGTACTTC. Amino acid sequence: CASSQEFTRVEETQYF.

This sequence joins TRBV5-8 and TRBJ2-7; D unclear. V gave up 4 bases and J gave up 6 bases, with 17 bases separating them. There are 14 residues in the CDR3. Germline CDR1 SGHTS, CDR2 YDEGEE. CDR3 sequence: CASSVGRVSGEQYF. The CDR3 nucleotides are TGTGCCAGCAGCGTCGGTCGGGTGTCGGGCGAGCAGTACTTC. Drawing the rest from reference TRBV5-8 and TRBJ2-7, the complete variable domain is EAGVTQSPTHLIKTRGQQATLRCSPISGHTSVYWYQQALGLGLQFLLWYDEGEERNRGNFPPRFSGRQFPNYSSELNVNALELEDSALYLCASSVGRVSGEQYFGPGTRLTVT.

The rearrangement links TRBV28 to TRBJ1-1; 7 bases agree with TRBD1. The junction had 5 bases not matched to a gene; V was cut back by 5 bases and J by 5 bases. CDR1 and CDR2 (germline): MDHEN, SYDVKM. The CDR3 is 13 amino acids. Here the CDR3 reads CASSLQGDTEAFF. The CDR3 DNA sequence: TGTGCCAGCAGTCTCCAGGGGGATACTGAAGCTTTCTTT.

The count of this clone is one. V usage is TRBV7-9 and J usage is TRBJ2-1; tentative D call: TRBD1 (7 bases). V was cut by 1 base and J by 4 bases, with 11 bases left in between. Germline V lookup: CDR1 SEHNR, CDR2 FQNEAQ (reference sequence). CDR3 length: 15 residues. The CDR3 coding sequence is TGTGCCAGCAGCTTAGGCGGGACAGTTTACAATGAGCAGTTCTTC. Protein: CASSLGGTVYNEQFF.

The V call is TRBV2, the J call TRBJ2-1; possible D gene TRBD2, 6 bases. Trimming pared 7 bases from V and 8 bases from J, leaving 12 bases between. CDR3 length: 12 amino acids. Germline V gene lookup returns CDR1 SNHLY and CDR2 FYNNEI. CDR3 coding DNA: TGTGCCAGCACCGAAACGGGGGATGAGCAGTTCTTC. Its translation is CASTETGDEQFF.

The chain employs TRBV6-5 and TRBJ2-1, with D unclear. The CDR3 runs to 16 residues. V was clipped by 0 bases and J by 8 bases, with 17 bases between them. Germline loops: CDR1 MNHEY, CDR2 SVGAGI. CDR3 sequence: CASSYSSSAAPDEQFF. In nucleotides, the CDR3 is TGTGCCAGCAGTTACTCTAGCTCGGCAGCGCCGGATGAGCAGTTCTTC.

The chain links TRBV19 to TRBJ2-3, with D unclear. Germline V gene lookup returns CDR1 LNHDA and CDR2 SQIVND (reference sequence). Deletions cut 0 bases from V and 0 bases from J, with 10 bases between. This CDR3 region has 16 residues. The CDR3: CASSIDQVLSTDTQYF. CDR3 nucleotides: TGTGCCAGTAGTATAGATCAAGTCCTTAGCACAGATACGCAGTATTTT.

CDR3 amino acids: CASSVVQGGNTEAFF. Written as DNA, the CDR3 is TGTGCCAGCAGCGTGGTCCAGGGGGGGAACACTGAAGCTTTCTTT. V gene TRBV9 combines with J gene TRBJ1-1, with 7 bases aligning to TRBD1. CDR1 and CDR2 (germline): SGDLS, YYNGEE. With 2 bases clipped from V and 1 base from J, the junction kept 5 bases outside the gene matches. CDR3 length equals 15 residues.

The V gene is TRBV9, the J gene TRBJ2-2, with 7 bases lining up with TRBD2. After removal of 2 bases from V and 0 bases from J, the junction contained 10 bases not matched to a gene. From germline, CDR1 is SGDLS and CDR2 YYNGEE. The CDR3 runs 18 residues. The CDR3 DNA follows: TGTGCCAGCAGCGTGTTTCATAGCGGGCCCCCGAACACCGGGGAGCTGTTTTTT. Protein: CASSVFHSGPPNTGELFF.

The chain links TRBV15 to TRBJ2-5; D unclear. The CDR3 is 12 amino acids. The ends were cut back, 4 bases at V and 7 bases at J, with 10 bases in the middle. The germline CDR1 and CDR2 sequences are LNHNV and YYDKDF (reference sequence). The CDR3 DNA is TGTGCCACCAGCATAGCTAAAGGGACCCAGTACTTC. Its translation is CATSIAKGTQYF.

This clone was seen a handful of times. This chain links TRBV29-1 with TRBJ2-5; D may be TRBD1 (5 bases). CDR1 and CDR2 from the germline V gene are SQVTM and ANQGSEA. V was pared by 4 bases and J by 5 bases, with 8 bases between. CDR3 length equals 11 residues. DNA of the CDR3: TGCAGCGTTGTTTGGGGCGAGACCCAGTACTTC. Translated, it gives CSVVWGETQYF.

The rearrangement uses TRBV5-5 and TRBJ2-3; TRBD2 aligns across 11 bases. The CDR3 is 16 amino acids. Per germline, CDR1 SGHKS and CDR2 YYEKEE (reference sequence). The V segment lost 0 bases and the J segment 4 bases; nucleotides outside the gene matches: 4. The CDR3 region has the DNA TGTGCCAGCAGCTTGGGGGGGACTAGCGGCGCAGATACGCAGTATTTT. As protein: CASSLGGTSGADTQYF.

This clone was seen only once. The chain joins TRBV7-6 to TRBJ1-6; no firm D call. The germline V gene encodes CDR1 SGHVS and CDR2 FNYEAQ. V was clipped by 6 bases and J by 6 bases, with 15 bases between them. This CDR3 spans 15 amino acids. CDR3 sequence reads: CASSTSPSPNSPLHF. CDR3 bases: TGTGCCAGCAGTACCTCCCCAAGTCCTAATTCACCCCTCCACTTT.

The chain combines TRBV28 with TRBJ2-7; 7 nucleotides agree with TRBD2. CDR1 is MDHEN, CDR2 SYDVKM, per germline. This CDR3 contains 15 residues. V shed 9 bases and J 3 bases; nucleotides not matched to a gene: 14. DNA for the CDR3: TGTGCCAGTAGTGGGGGGGGGAACTCTTTCTACGAGCAGTACTTC. Encoded protein: CASSGGGNSFYEQYF.

The rearrangement uses TRBV28 and TRBJ2-7; D gene unclear. The germline V gene has CDR1 MDHEN and CDR2 SYDVKM. The CDR3 spans 18 residues. Trimming removed 3 bases from V and 5 bases from J, with 26 bases in between. The CDR3: CASSFFSLGRNGGDEQYF. Here the CDR3 DNA reads TGTGCCAGCAGTTTTTTTTCTTTGGGTCGGAACGGCGGAGACGAGCAGTACTTC. Full variable domain (rest looked up from reference TRBV28 and TRBJ2-7): DVKVTQSSRYLVKRTGEKVFLECVQDMDHENMFWYRQDPGLGLRLIYFSYDVKMKEKGDIPEGYSVSREKKERFSLILESASTNQTSMYLCASSFFSLGRNGGDEQYFGPGTRLTVT.

The chain carries TRBV9 and TRBJ2-3, with 8 bases aligning to TRBD2. Germline V lookup: CDR1 SGDLS, CDR2 YYNGEE. V was pared by 2 bases and J by 5 bases, with 10 bases of the junction left unmatched. The length of the CDR3 is 16 residues. This chain's CDR3 is CASSVGSGRVGDTQYF. CDR3 coding DNA: TGTGCCAGCAGCGTTGGGAGCGGGAGAGTCGGAGATACGCAGTATTTT.